This T cell receptor (beta chain) was captured in a study of shared clonotypes between healthy human individuals (dated by TCRdb to about 2020). Study-wide context: A few men and two women, aged 18 to 49 years, made up the cohort. For each donor, CD4 naive and CD4 memory were each run on three plates, CD8 naive on two plates, and CD8 memory on one plate. To estimate repertoire size and how much clonotype sharing occurs between individuals, the study deeply sequenced the blood TCR repertoires of roughly 5 healthy adults. Libraries were prepared and TCR repertoires were sequenced by different laboratories using diverse techniques, in order to increase sequencing depth and limit assay-specific biases. Each donor's leukapheresis produced roughly between roughly 0.85 and 10 billion PBMCs.

CD8 naive samples were CD45RO-negative cells positively selected for CCR7, giving a CD45RA+CCR7+ population that excluded TemRA cells. The donors were healthy, HIV-negative adults who had no recently reported acute infections or vaccinations. All donors were Caucasian adults living in Nashville, Tennessee, USA. Blood was obtained by leukapheresis, after which PBMCs were separated by Ficoll-Histopaque density gradient centrifugation and cryopreserved in liquid nitrogen vapor phase. Analytical flow cytometry was used to check the purity and quantity of each magnetically sorted T cell population. Each sorted fraction had its genomic DNA isolated and then quantified by UV absorbance on a Nanodrop 2000c. Using the deep immunoSEQ assay, TCR CDR3 regions were amplified from genomic DNA by multiplex PCR. Extracted genomic DNA from each cell subset was spread evenly across all wells of several immunoSEQ 96-well plates, with each plate serving as a replicate. For sorted subsets, each replicate PCR was loaded with approximately 0.2 ug genomic DNA, equivalent to about 30,000 T cell genomes. Purified libraries were quantified with a Qubit 3.0 fluorometer, sized on a Bioanalyzer 2100, and re-quantified with the KAPA Library Quantification kit. Every immunoSEQ 96-well plate was sequenced on a separate single-read 150-cycle Illumina NextSeq 550 flow cell. Processing in the source paper ran as follows. Because only junctional sequences without quality scores were contained in the immunoSEQ output, filtering matching that applied to full-length reads could not be performed. Sequences were annotated with PyIR, a Python wrapper for IgBLAST v1.9, and V/J genes and CDR3 were assigned using IMGT germline references. Any read was removed if the V/J assignment was weak (E-value above 1e-6), the CDR3 was missing, or the read contained stop codons, out-of-frame junctions, or ambiguous translated residues. A V3J clonotype was defined by an identical inferred V gene, J gene, and CDR3 amino acid sequence. Percentage overlap between repertoires was computed as shared unique clonotypes divided by the size of the smaller repertoire. Richness of each repertoire was evaluated using RTK rarefaction, the Chao1 estimator, and Recon v2.1 estimates of unobserved clonotypes. Generation probabilities for all TCRbeta clonotypes obtained by the gDNA method from several donors were computed using OLGA. TCRdb provides this immuneACCESS table in a form limited to in-frame rearrangements. Some clones are lacking; in checked studies, under half of them reflect an unresolved V gene, and why the rest are absent is not known. V and J calls plus clone size are reproduced from that table; the DNA served to infer D and trimming. This sample gives roughly 2,000,000 clones in total; approximately 94% of them show up just once. Clones ranked in the top ten supply 0.9% to 1.5% of the sample.

Overall study outcomes, separate from this receptor: About 4.5% of naive CD4, 3.5% of naive CD8, 2.3% of memory CD4, and 0.4% of memory CD8 clonotypes were shared across a few donors. Because the study included a small number of donors, the genetic and exposure-history diversity represented was limited. Naive subsets generally had larger estimated clonotype richness than memory subsets. Pairwise subsampling led to the expectation that sequencing depth would affect the degree of clonotype sharing among donors. Rarefaction of sorted-subset datasets indicated incomplete sequencing despite the large sequencing depth. Compared with non-shared clonotypes, the clonotypes found in all four sorted-subset donors had higher generation probabilities. Sampling was limited to blood, and TCR repertoires in tissue likely differ from TCR repertoires in blood.

The germline V gene encodes CDR1 SNHLY and CDR2 FYNNEI. There are 17 amino acids in the CDR3, from cysteine to phenylalanine inclusive. Just CDR3 DNA is preserved here, 51 bases in frame from base 1. For this chain, trimming is 5 bases at the V end and 5 bases at the J end, and the number of junction bases without a gene match is 11. Comments on this clone: No cognate antigen has been identified for it. Nothing much larger sits one base from this clone, and base qualities are not available.

Recombination joined TRBV2 with TRBJ2-3, with 12 middle bases fitting TRBD2. The sequencing sample was made of naive CD8+ T cells sorted from blood. The cell subset or site label corresponds to: CD45RA+CCR7+. The TCR originated in a man aged 18 to 30 in good health. The CDR3 region has the sequence CASSSPSGGAGRDTQYF. In nucleotides, the sequence is TGTGCCAGCAGTTCCCCTAGCGGGGGGGCCGGGAGAGATACGCAGTATTTT. Reference TRBV2 and TRBJ2-3 proteins supply the regions before and after the CDR3; the full variable domain is: EPEVTQTPSHQVTQMGQEVILRCVPISNHLYFYWYRQILGQKVEFLVSFYNNEISEKSEIFDDQFSVERPDGSNFTLKIRSTKLEDSAMYFCASSSPSGGAGRDTQYFGPGTRLTVL.